The clone carrying this T cell receptor (beta chain) was seen more than once but under ten times. These data come from a study of blood T cell repertoires in COVID-19. Study-level background: PBMCs, B-cell-depleted T cells, or T cells provided the cDNA or gDNA that made up the material.

As originally analysed: Amplification with reference gene primers provided the estimates of nucleated cell counts. Profiled with immunoSEQ multiplex PCR; TCRdb holds only in-frame clones, not every one. From that table come the V and J calls and clone size; the DNA was used to work out D and trimming. Seen here are approximately 180,000 clones, around 85% observed once, and the top ten hold roughly 6%. Adults between about 18 and 89 years of age took part from 20 to 25 US areas. Participant-reported clinical history was the basis for cohort assignment. The CDR3 loop spans 12 amino acids. Trimming removed 5 bases at V and 9 bases at J, with 13 bases between. Germline V gene lookup returns CDR1 LNHDA and CDR2 SQIVND (reference sequence).

The chain joins TRBV19 to TRBJ1-2, with D perhaps matching TRBD1 (6 bases). The source material was PBMCs or T cells enriched from blood (not recorded which). The sequence came from a man aged 35 to 55 who had recovered from COVID-19. The DNA for the CDR3 is TGTGCCAGTAGTCAACAGGGTCAGCGCTACACCTTC. Translated, it gives CASSQQGQRYTF.